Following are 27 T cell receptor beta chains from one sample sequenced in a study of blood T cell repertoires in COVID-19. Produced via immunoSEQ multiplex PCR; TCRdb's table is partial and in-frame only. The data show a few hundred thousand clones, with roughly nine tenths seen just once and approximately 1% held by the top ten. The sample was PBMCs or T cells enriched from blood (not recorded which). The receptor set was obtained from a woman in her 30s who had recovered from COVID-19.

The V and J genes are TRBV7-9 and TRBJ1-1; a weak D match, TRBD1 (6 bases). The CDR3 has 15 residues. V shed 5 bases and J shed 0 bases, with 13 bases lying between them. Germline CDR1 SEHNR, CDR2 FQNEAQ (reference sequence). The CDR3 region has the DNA TGTGCCAGCAGCCCAGACAGGACCTTGAACACTGAAGCTTTCTTT. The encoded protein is CASSPDRTLNTEAFF. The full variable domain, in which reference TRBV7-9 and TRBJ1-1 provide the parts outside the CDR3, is DTGVSQNPRHKITKRGQNVTFRCDPISEHNRLYWYRQTLGQGPEFLTYFQNEAQLEKSRLLSDRFSAERPKGSFSTLEIQRTEQGDSAMYLCASSPDRTLNTEAFFGQGTRLTVV.

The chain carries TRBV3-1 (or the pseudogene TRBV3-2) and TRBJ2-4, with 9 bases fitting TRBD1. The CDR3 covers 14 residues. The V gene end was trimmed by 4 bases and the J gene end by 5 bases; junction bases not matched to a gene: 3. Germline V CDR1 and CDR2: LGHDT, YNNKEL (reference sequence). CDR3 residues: CASSPRDRENIQYF. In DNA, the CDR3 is TGTGCCAGCAGCCCCCGGGACAGGGAAAACATTCAGTACTTC.

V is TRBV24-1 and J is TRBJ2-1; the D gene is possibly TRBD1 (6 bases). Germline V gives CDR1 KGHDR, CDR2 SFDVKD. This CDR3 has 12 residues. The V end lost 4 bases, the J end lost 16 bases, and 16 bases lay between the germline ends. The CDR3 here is CATSDPDRRLFF. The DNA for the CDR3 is TGTGCCACCAGTGACCCGGACAGAAGGCTCTTCTTC.

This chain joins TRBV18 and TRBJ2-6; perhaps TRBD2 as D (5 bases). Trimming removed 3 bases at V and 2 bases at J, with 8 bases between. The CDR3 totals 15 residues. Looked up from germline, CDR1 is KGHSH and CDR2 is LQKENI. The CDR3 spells CASSPRGTGANVLTF. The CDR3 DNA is TGTGCCAGCTCACCGCGAGGGACTGGGGCCAACGTCCTGACTTTC.

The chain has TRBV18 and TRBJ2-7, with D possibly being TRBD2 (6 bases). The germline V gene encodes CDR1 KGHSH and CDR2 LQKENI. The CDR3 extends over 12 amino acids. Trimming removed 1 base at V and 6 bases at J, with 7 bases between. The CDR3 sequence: CASSPRGGEQYF. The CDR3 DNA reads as TGTGCCAGCTCACCACGGGGAGGCGAGCAGTACTTC.

CDR3 DNA: TGCGCCAGCAGCCAAGATGACAGGGCGAACACTGAAGCTTTCTTT. Amino acid sequence: CASSQDDRANTEAFF. V gene TRBV4-3 combines with J gene TRBJ1-1, with 7 bases identical to TRBD1. Germline CDR1 reads LGHNA; CDR2 reads YSLEER. Unmatched junction bases numbered 2, after V lost 0 bases and J lost 1 base. The CDR3 length is 15 residues.

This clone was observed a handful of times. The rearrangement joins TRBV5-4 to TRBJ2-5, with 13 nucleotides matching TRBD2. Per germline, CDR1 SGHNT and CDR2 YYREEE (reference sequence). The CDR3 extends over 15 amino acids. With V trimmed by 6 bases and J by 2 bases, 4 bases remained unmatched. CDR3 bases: TGTGCCAGCACTTTACTAGCGGGGGGGCAAGAGACCCAGTACTTC. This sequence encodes CASTLLAGGQETQYF. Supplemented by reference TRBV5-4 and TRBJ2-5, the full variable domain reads ETGVTQSPTHLIKTRGQQVTLRCSSQSGHNTVSWYQQALGQGPQFIFQYYREEENGRGNFPPRFSGLQFPNYSSELNVNALELDDSALYLCASTLLAGGQETQYFGPGTRLLVL.

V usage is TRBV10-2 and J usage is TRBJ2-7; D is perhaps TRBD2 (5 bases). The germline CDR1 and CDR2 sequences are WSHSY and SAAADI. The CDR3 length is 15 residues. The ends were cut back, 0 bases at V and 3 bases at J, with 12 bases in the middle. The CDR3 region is CASSESRTVYYEQYF. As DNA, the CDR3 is TGCGCCAGCAGTGAGTCTAGGACTGTCTACTACGAGCAGTACTTC.

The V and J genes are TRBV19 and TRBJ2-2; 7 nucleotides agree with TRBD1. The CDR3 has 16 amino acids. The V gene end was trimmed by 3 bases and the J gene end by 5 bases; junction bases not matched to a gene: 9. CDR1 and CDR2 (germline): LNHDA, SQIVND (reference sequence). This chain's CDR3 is CASSIPTGLQTGELFF. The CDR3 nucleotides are TGTGCCAGTAGTATCCCGACAGGGCTCCAAACCGGGGAGCTGTTTTTT.

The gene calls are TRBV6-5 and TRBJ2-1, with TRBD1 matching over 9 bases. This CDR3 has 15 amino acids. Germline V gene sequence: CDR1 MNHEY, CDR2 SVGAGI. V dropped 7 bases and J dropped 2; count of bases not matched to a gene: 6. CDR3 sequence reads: CASTPGQGTYNEQFF. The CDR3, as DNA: TGTGCCAGCACCCCGGGACAGGGTACCTACAATGAGCAGTTCTTC.

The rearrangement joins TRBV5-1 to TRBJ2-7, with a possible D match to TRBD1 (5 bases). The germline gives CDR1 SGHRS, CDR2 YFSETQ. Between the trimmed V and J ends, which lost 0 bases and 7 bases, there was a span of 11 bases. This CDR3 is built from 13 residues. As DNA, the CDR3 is TGCGCCAGCAGCTTGGCCAGGGTGGAGGAGCAGTACTTC. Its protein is CASSLARVEEQYF.

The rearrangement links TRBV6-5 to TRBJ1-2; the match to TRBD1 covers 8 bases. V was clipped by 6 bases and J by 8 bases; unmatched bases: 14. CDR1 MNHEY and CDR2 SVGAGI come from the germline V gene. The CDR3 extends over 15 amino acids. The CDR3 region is CASSSYPQGAGGYTF. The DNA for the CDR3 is TGTGCCAGCAGCTCGTACCCCCAGGGGGCGGGAGGCTACACCTTC.

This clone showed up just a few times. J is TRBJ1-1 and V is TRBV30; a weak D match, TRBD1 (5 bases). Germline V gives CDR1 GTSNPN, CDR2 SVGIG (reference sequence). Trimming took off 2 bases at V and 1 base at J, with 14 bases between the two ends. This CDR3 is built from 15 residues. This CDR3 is CAWSLTQGRNTEAFF. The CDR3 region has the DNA TGTGCCTGGAGTTTGACTCAGGGTAGGAACACTGAAGCTTTCTTT.

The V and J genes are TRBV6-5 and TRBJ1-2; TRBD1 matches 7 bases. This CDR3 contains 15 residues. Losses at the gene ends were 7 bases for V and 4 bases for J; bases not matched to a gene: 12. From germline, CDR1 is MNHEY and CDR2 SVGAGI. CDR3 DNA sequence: TGTGCCAGCATTTCAAGGGGGCAAGGGAGCTATGGCTACACCTTC. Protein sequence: CASISRGQGSYGYTF.

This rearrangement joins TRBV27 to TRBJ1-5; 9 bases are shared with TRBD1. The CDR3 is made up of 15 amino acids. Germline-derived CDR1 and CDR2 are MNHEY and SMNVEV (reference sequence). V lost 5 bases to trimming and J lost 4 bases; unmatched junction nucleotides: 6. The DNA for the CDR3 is TGTGCCAGCAGTGGGATACAGGGGGCGAATCAGCCCCAGCATTTT. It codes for CASSGIQGANQPQHF.

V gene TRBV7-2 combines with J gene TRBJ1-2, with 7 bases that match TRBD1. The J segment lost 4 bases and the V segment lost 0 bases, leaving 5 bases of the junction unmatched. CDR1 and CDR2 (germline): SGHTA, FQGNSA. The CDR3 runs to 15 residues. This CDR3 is CASSLASDRAYGYTF. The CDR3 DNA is TGTGCCAGCAGCTTAGCAAGTGACAGGGCCTATGGCTACACCTTC.

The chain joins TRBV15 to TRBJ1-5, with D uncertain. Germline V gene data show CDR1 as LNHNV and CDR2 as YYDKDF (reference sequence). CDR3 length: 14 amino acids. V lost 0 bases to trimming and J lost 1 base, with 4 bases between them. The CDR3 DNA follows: TGTGCCACCAGCAGAGATAGCAGCAATCAGCCCCAGCATTTT. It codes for CATSRDSSNQPQHF. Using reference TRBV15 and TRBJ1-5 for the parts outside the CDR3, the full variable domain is DAMVIQNPRYQVTQFGKPVTLSCSQTLNHNVMYWYQQKSSQAPKLLFHYYDKDFNNEADTPDNFQSRRPNTSFCFLDIRSPGLGDTAMYLCATSRDSSNQPQHFGDGTRLSIL.

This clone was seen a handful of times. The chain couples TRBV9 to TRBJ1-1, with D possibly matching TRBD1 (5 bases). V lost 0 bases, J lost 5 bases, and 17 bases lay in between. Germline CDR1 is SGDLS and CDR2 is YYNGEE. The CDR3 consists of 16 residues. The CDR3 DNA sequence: TGTGCCAGCAGCGTAGCTGAAGGGGCTTTGGGGACTGAAGCTTTCTTT. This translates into CASSVAEGALGTEAFF.

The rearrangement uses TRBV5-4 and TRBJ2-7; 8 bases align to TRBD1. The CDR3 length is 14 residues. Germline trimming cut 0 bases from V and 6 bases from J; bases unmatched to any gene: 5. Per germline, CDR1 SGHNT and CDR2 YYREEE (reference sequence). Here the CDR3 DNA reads TGTGCCAGCAGCTTGGGACAGGGGCCCCGCGAGCAGTACTTC. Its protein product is CASSLGQGPREQYF.

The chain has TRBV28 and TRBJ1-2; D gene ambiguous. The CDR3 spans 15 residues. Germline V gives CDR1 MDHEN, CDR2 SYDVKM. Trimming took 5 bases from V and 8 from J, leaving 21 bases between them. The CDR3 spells CASSLSIGVRIGYTF. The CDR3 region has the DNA TGTGCCAGCAGTCTCTCCATAGGAGTTCGGATCGGCTACACCTTC.

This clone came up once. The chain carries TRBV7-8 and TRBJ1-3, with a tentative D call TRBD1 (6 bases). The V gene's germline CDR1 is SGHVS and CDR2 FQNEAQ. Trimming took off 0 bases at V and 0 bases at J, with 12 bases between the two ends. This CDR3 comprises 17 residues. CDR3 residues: CASSLAPGVSSGNTIYF. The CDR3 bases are TGTGCCAGCAGCTTAGCTCCAGGGGTCAGCTCTGGAAACACCATATATTTT.

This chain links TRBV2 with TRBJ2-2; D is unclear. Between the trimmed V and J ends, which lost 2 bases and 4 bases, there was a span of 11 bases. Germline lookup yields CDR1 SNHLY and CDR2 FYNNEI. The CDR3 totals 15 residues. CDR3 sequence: CASSEFLPSTGELFF. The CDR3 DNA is TGTGCCAGCAGTGAATTTCTGCCGAGCACCGGGGAGCTGTTTTTT.

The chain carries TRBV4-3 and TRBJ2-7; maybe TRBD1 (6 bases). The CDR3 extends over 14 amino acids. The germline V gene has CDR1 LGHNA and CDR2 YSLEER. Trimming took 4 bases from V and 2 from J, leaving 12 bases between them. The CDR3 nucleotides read TGCGCCAGCAGCCGCATCCGGGACACCTACGAGCAGTACTTC. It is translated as CASSRIRDTYEQYF.

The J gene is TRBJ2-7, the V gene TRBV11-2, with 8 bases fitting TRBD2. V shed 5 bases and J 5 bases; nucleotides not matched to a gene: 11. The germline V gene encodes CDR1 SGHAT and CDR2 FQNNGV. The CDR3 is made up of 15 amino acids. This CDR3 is CASSRGRQGNDEQYF. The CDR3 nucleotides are TGTGCCAGCAGCCGCGGGAGGCAGGGAAACGACGAGCAGTACTTC.

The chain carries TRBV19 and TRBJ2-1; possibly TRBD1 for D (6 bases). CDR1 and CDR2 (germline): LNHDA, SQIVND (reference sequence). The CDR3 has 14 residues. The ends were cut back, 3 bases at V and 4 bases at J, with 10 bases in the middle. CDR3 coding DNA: TGTGCCAGTAGTATTGGGACACCTTACAATGAGCAGTTCTTC. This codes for CASSIGTPYNEQFF.

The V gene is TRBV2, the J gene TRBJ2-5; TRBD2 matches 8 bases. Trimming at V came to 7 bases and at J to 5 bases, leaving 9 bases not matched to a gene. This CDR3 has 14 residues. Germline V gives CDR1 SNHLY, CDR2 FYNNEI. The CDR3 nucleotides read TGTGCCAGCAATTTAGCGGGAATCGGGGAGACCCAGTACTTC. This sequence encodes CASNLAGIGETQYF.

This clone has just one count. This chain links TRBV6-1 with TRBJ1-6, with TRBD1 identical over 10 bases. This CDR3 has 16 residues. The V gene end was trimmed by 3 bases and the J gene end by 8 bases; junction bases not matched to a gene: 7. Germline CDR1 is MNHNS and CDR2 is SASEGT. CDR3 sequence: CASSERTGGDHSPLHF. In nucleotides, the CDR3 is TGTGCCAGCAGTGAGCGGACAGGGGGTGACCATTCACCCCTCCACTTT.